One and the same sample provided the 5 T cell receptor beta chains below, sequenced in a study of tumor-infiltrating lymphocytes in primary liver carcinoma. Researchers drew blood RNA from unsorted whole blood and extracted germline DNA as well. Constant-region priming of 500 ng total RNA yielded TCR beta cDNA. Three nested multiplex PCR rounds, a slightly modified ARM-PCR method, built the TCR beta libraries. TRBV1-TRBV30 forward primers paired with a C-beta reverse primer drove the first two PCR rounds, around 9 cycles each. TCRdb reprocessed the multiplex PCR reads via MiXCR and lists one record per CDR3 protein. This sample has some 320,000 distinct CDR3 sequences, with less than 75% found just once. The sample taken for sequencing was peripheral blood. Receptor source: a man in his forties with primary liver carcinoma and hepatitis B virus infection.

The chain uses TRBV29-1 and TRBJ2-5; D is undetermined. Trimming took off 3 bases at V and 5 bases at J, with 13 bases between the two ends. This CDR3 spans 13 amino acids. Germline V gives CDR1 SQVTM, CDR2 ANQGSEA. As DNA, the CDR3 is TGCAGCGTTGATCCCTCCCAAGGGGAGACCCAGTACTTC. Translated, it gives CSVDPSQGETQYF.

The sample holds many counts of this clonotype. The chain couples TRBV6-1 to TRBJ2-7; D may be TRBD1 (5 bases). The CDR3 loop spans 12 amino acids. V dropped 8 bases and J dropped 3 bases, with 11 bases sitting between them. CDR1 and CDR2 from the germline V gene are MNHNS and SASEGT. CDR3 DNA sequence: TGTGCCAGCGACGCTGACAGCTACGAGCAGTACTTC. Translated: CASDADSYEQYF.

The CDR3 is CASSLFSSGETQYF. CDR3 bases: TGTGCCAGCAGCTTGTTTTCCTCCGGGGAGACCCAGTACTTC. The chain carries TRBV5-4 and TRBJ2-5; D unclear. V was trimmed by 1 base and J by 5 bases, leaving 12 bases between them. This CDR3 region has 14 residues. Germline values: CDR1 SGHNT, CDR2 YYREEE (reference sequence).

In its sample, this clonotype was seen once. This CDR3 is CASSMGDSQETQYF. In nucleotides, the CDR3 is TGCGCCAGCAGCATGGGTGACAGCCAAGAGACCCAGTACTTC. The chain uses TRBV5-1 and TRBJ2-5; tentative D call: TRBD1 (5 bases). This CDR3 contains 14 residues. Germline V gives CDR1 SGHRS, CDR2 YFSETQ. V lost 4 bases, J lost 1 base, and 11 bases lay in between.

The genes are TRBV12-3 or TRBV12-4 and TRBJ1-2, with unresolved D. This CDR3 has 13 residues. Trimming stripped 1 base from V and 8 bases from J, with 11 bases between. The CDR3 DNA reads TGTGCCAGCAGTTTAGGGGAGGTGGGGGGCTACACCTTC. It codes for CASSLGEVGGYTF.